This T cell receptor (beta chain) was found in a study of OX40 agonist ivuxolimab in advanced cancers. The wider study: Recorded diagnoses for dose-escalation patients were hepatocellular carcinoma, melanoma, renal cell or head and neck cancer.

The germline CDR1 and CDR2 sequences are SGHTS and YDEGEE. With V trimmed by 5 bases and J by 3 bases, 14 bases remained unmatched. The CDR3 is 16 amino acids. Details on this clone: The antigen is undetermined.

Sequencing used immunoSEQ multiplex PCR; TCRdb keeps in-frame clones, though not all of them. This sample yields 15,000 to 20,000 clones, of which around 86% are seen a single time; 30% to 40% belongs to the top ten. Overall study results and limits: On average, CD8+ T cells had more expanded clones than CD4+.

This specimen consisted of CD4+ or CD8+ T cells sorted from blood, obtained in a trial of the OX40 agonist ivuxolimab. This clonotype was sampled from an adult with an advanced solid tumor such as melanoma, head and neck, liver or kidney cancer. The chain uses TRBV5-8 and TRBJ2-7; 7 bases are shared with TRBD1. As DNA, the CDR3 is TGTGCCAGCAGTAACCTCCGGGACAGCCTTGACTACGAGCAGTACTTC. This gives the protein CASSNLRDSLDYEQYF.